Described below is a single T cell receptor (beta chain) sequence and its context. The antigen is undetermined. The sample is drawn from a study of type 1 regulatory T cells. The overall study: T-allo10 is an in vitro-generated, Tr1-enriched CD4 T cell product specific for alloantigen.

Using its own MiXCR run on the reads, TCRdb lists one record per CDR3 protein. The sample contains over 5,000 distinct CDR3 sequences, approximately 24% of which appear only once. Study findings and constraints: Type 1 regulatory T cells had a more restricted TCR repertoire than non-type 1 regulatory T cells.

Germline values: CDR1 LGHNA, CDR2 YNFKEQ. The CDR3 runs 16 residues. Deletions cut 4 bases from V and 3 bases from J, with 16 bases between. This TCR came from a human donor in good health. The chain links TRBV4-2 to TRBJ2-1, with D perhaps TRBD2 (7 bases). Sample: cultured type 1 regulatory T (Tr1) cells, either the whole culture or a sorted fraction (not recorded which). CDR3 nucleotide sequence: TGTGCCAGCAGCCTTGAGGGGGGGGGCCGCTACAATGAGCAGTTCTTC. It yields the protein CASSLEGGGRYNEQFF.